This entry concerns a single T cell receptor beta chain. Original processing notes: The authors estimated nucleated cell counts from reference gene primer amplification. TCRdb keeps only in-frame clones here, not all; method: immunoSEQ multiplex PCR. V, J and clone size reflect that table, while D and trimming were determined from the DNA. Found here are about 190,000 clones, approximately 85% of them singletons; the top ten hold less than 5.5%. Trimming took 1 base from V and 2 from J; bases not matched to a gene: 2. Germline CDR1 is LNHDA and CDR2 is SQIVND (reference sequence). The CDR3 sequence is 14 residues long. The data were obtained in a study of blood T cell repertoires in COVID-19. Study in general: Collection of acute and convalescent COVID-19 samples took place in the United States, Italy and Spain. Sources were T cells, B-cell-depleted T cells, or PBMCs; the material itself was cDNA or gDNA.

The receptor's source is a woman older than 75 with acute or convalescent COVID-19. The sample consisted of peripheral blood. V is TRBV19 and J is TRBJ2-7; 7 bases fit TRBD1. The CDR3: CASSIAGGPYEQYF. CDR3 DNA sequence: TGTGCCAGTAGTATAGCAGGGGGACCCTACGAGCAGTACTTC.